Listed below are T cell receptor beta chains from one sample, sequenced in a study of blood T cell repertoires in COVID-19. Clones were sequenced by immunoSEQ multiplex PCR, and TCRdb holds only the in-frame ones, with some missing. The sample lists 110,000 to 150,000 clones; approximately 90% were seen once. The sequencing sample was made of peripheral blood. These receptors came from a woman aged 60 to 75 with active COVID-19. Each CDR3 is given with its conserved first and last residue. Fields, in order: V gene, D gene, clone size, J gene, CDR3 protein, CDR3 DNA. The D gene is left open where the match is weak. Part of the rows lack a size; the others show once, few, many or a class for expanded clones.

TRBV19	TRBD1	once	TRBJ2-7	CASSIRETGSPYEQYF	TGTGCCAGTAGTATTCGTGAGACAGGGTCACCCTACGAGCAGTACTTC
TRBV9	TRBD1	.	TRBJ2-3	CASTTGAAPTDTQYF	TGTGCCAGCACTACAGGGGCCGCCCCCACAGATACGCAGTATTTT
TRBV4-1	.	.	TRBJ2-5	CASSQVGLAQETQYF	TGCGCCAGCAGCCAAGTAGGGCTAGCCCAAGAGACCCAGTACTTC
TRBV2	TRBD1	.	TRBJ2-3	CASSIDRGLVTDTQYF	TGTGCCAGCAGTATAGACAGGGGGCTGGTCACAGATACGCAGTATTTT
TRBV2	TRBD1	.	TRBJ2-7	CASSQGASYLYEQYF	TGTGCCAGCAGCCAGGGGGCATCGTATCTTTACGAGCAGTACTTC
TRBV11-1	TRBD1	.	TRBJ2-7	CASSLTGTGGYEQYF	TGTGCCAGCAGCTTAACCGGGACAGGGGGCTACGAGCAGTACTTC
TRBV14	.	.	TRBJ2-1	CASSQTGLAMNEQFF	TGTGCCAGCAGCCAGACGGGCCTAGCAATGAATGAGCAGTTCTTC
TRBV24-1	TRBD1	once	TRBJ1-4	CATSDGATGREKLFF	TGTGCCACCAGTGATGGCGCGACAGGGAGAGAAAAACTGTTTTTT
TRBV7-8	.	.	TRBJ2-7	CASSSYRVSKEQYF	TGTGCCAGCAGCTCCTACAGGGTGTCGAAAGAGCAGTACTTC
TRBV5-6	TRBD1	.	TRBJ1-1	CASSLTGMGTEAFF	TGTGCCAGCAGCCTGACAGGGATGGGCACTGAAGCTTTCTTT
TRBV6-5	TRBD1	.	TRBJ2-7	CASSRPGTGLNEQYF	TGTGCCAGCAGCCGTCCCGGGACAGGGTTGAACGAGCAGTACTTC
TRBV10-3	.	.	TRBJ2-7	CAIKGASGYEQYF	TGTGCCATCAAGGGGGCTAGCGGGTACGAGCAGTACTTC
TRBV12-5	.	.	TRBJ2-3	CASAGAPDTQYF	TGTGCTAGTGCTGGGGCCCCAGATACGCAGTATTTT
TRBV7-2	TRBD2	.	TRBJ2-7	CASSSDSSGSSYEQYF	TGTGCCAGCAGCTCCGATTCTAGCGGGAGCTCCTACGAGCAGTACTTC
TRBV6-5	TRBD2	.	TRBJ2-1	CASSSQTSHEQFF	TGTGCCAGCAGTTCCCAGACTAGCCATGAGCAGTTCTTC
TRBV28	.	.	TRBJ1-2	CASSSGQSFNYGYTF	TGTGCCAGCAGTTCTGGACAGTCATTCAACTATGGCTACACCTTC
TRBV28	TRBD2	.	TRBJ2-7	CASSLYGSGRRTDEQYF	TGTGCCAGCAGTTTATACGGTAGCGGGCGACGCACGGACGAGCAGTACTTC
TRBV19	.	.	TRBJ2-5	CASSRWEGLQETQYF	TGTGCCAGTAGTAGGTGGGAAGGACTCCAAGAGACCCAGTACTTC
TRBV7-3	.	.	TRBJ1-1	CASSPAVDTEAFF	TGTGCCAGCAGCCCCGCAGTGGACACTGAAGCTTTCTTT
TRBV4-2	TRBD1	.	TRBJ1-2	CASSSSGGDRGRDGFGYTF	TGTGCCAGCAGCTCCTCTGGGGGGGACAGGGGGCGCGATGGTTTTGGCTACACCTTC
TRBV5-1	.	.	TRBJ1-1	CASSFGVGGTTEAFF	TGCGCCAGCAGCTTCGGGGTGGGGGGAACCACTGAAGCTTTCTTT
TRBV5-4	.	.	TRBJ2-2	CASSLGQVELFF	TGTGCCAGCAGCTTGGGACAGGTGGAGCTGTTTTTT
TRBV7-2	.	.	TRBJ2-7	CASSPRVRSGEQYF	TGTGCCAGCAGCCCCCGAGTCAGATCGGGGGAGCAGTACTTC
TRBV5-5	.	.	TRBJ2-1	CASSSSIEQFF	TGTGCCAGCAGCTCTAGCATCGAGCAGTTCTTC
TRBV6-5	.	.	TRBJ1-1	CASSYLQGNTEAFF	TGTGCCAGCAGTTACTTACAGGGGAACACTGAAGCTTTCTTT
TRBV5-1	TRBD2	.	TRBJ2-1	CASRYSAGGNNEQFF	TGCGCCAGCAGATACTCAGCGGGAGGGAACAATGAGCAGTTCTTC
TRBV9	.	.	TRBJ2-1	CASSAPDSPRFNEQFF	TGTGCCAGCAGCGCCCCTGACTCGCCCCGTTTCAATGAGCAGTTCTTC
TRBV6-4	.	.	TRBJ1-1	CASSRQLNTEAFF	TGTGCCAGCAGTAGACAGCTGAACACTGAAGCTTTCTTT
TRBV5-4	TRBD2	.	TRBJ2-1	CASSPTSGDNEQFF	TGTGCCAGCAGCCCGACTAGCGGGGACAATGAGCAGTTCTTC
TRBV4-2	.	.	TRBJ2-7	CASSQDLAASSYEQYF	TGTGCCAGCAGCCAAGATTTAGCGGCATCCTCCTACGAGCAGTACTTC
TRBV10-1	TRBD1	.	TRBJ1-1	CASREGTGATEEAFF	TGCGCCAGCAGGGAGGGGACAGGGGCCACGGAAGAAGCTTTCTTT
TRBV4-3	.	.	TRBJ1-4	CASRRQLATNEKLFF	TGCGCCAGCAGGCGACAGCTTGCAACTAATGAAAAACTGTTTTTT
TRBV5-1	TRBD2	.	TRBJ2-3	CASSLAASGAVGTDTQYF	TGCGCCAGCAGCTTGGCGGCTAGCGGGGCGGTCGGGACAGATACGCAGTATTTT
TRBV3-1/TRBV3-2	TRBD1	.	TRBJ1-1	CASSRGQGYTEAFF	TGTGCCAGCAGCCGAGGACAGGGGTACACTGAAGCTTTCTTT
TRBV19	.	once	TRBJ2-5	CASSKTSPGGETQYF	TGTGCCAGTAGCAAGACTAGTCCCGGGGGAGAGACCCAGTACTTC
TRBV7-8	.	.	TRBJ2-1	CASSLPASVSEQFF	TGTGCCAGCAGCTTACCGGCTAGCGTGAGTGAGCAGTTCTTC
TRBV21-1	.	.	TRBJ2-5	CASSARGQGAQETQYF	TGTGCCAGCAGCGCCCGAGGACAGGGGGCTCAAGAGACCCAGTACTTC
TRBV28	TRBD1	.	TRBJ2-7	CASSVGQGAREQYF	TGTGCCAGCAGTGTTGGACAGGGGGCTAGGGAGCAGTACTTC
TRBV19	.	.	TRBJ1-1	CASREQGLNTEAFF	TGTGCCAGTAGAGAACAGGGATTGAACACTGAAGCTTTCTTT
TRBV5-1	.	.	TRBJ2-3	CASSLELRNTDTQYF	TGCGCCAGCAGCTTGGAGTTGCGCAACACAGATACGCAGTATTTT
TRBV2	TRBD1	once	TRBJ2-2	CASRRQGSGELFF	TGTGCCAGCAGGAGACAGGGCTCCGGGGAGCTGTTTTTT
TRBV7-2	.	.	TRBJ1-1	CASSSVQGGTEAFF	TGTGCCAGCAGCTCGGTTCAGGGAGGCACTGAAGCTTTCTTT
TRBV6-5	TRBD1	once	TRBJ2-7	CASSTGQGAYYEQYF	TGTGCCAGCAGTACCGGACAGGGGGCCTACTACGAGCAGTACTTC
TRBV7-2	.	.	TRBJ2-7	CASSLGTAYEQYF	TGTGCCAGCAGCTTAGGGACAGCCTACGAGCAGTACTTC
TRBV15	TRBD1	.	TRBJ2-1	CATSRRQGDGQFF	TGTGCCACCAGCAGGAGACAGGGGGATGGTCAGTTCTTC
TRBV5-8	.	.	TRBJ2-3	CASQHPNVPNTQYF	TGTGCCAGCCAACACCCGAATGTGCCCAATACGCAGTATTTT